This T cell receptor (beta chain) derives from a study of T cells after yellow fever vaccination. CDR1 and CDR2 from the germline V gene are SGHAT and FQNNGV. V was clipped by 7 bases and J by 4 bases; unmatched bases: 10. The CDR3 is 15 amino acids. Whole-study findings and limits: Clonotypes shared by both compartments, CD4 and CD8, made up a small share. Weaker overall was a secondary response that nonetheless peaked faster, on day 5 versus 15.

TCRdb passed the 5' RACE reads through MiXCR, listing each CDR3 protein once. Of around 56,000 distinct CDR3 sequences listed, approximately 6% were seen once; the top ten hold 25% to 40%. The chain has TRBV11-2 and TRBJ2-3; the match to TRBD2 covers 8 bases. This receptor was identified in a man between 18 and 29 years old who received the YFV17D yellow fever vaccine. The sequencing here drew on PBMCs, either bulk or a sorted T-cell subset (CD4+, CD8+, memory, or dextramer-sorted; not recorded which), taken on the day of the yellow fever booster vaccination. The CDR3 region is CASIPTLAGPDTQYF. CDR3 sequence (DNA): TGTGCCAGCATCCCTACGTTAGCGGGGCCAGATACGCAGTATTTT.